The sequence of this TCR beta chain was determined in a study of CD8 T cells in ankylosing spondylitis. Study conclusions and caveats: The study identified a TCR beta motif of about eight highly homologous variants that appeared characteristic of ankylosing spondylitis blood.

Trimming removed 3 bases from V and 2 bases from J, with 13 bases in between. The CDR3 is 15 residues long. Germline V CDR1 and CDR2: LNHDA, SQIVND (reference sequence). A remark on this clonotype: Its cognate antigen is unknown.

Making use of molecular barcodes, quantitative 5'-RACE generated TCR beta libraries. TCRdb reprocessed the 5' RACE reads via MiXCR and lists one record per CDR3 protein. The data show a few hundred thousand distinct CDR3 sequences, about 22% seen once. The specimen was blood, either unsorted or a sorted T cell fraction (not recorded which). V gene TRBV19 combines with J gene TRBJ1-2; D is uncertain. The clonotype was recovered from a male donor with ankylosing spondylitis. CDR3 sequence: CASSIPAFGNYGYTF. DNA for the CDR3: TGTGCCAGTAGTATCCCCGCATTTGGCAACTATGGCTACACCTTC.